This section outlines one T cell receptor beta chain sequence together with its context. The sample originates from a study of blood T cell repertoires in COVID-19. Study as a whole: PBMCs, B-cell-depleted T cells, or T cells provided the cDNA or gDNA that made up the material.

CDR1 is SEHNR, CDR2 FQNEAQ, per germline (reference sequence). The CDR3 is 15 residues long. The V segment lost 1 base and the J segment 1 base; nucleotides outside the gene matches: 1. Repertoires were generated with immunoSEQ multiplex PCR, while TCRdb's copy carries only in-frame clones and drops some. This sample carries under 300,000 clones, almost 85% of them seen once, and the ten largest clones take 4%. This receptor was taken from a man over 45 with acute or convalescent COVID-19. The rearrangement links TRBV7-9 to TRBJ2-3, with 8 bases identical to TRBD2. Sequencing used peripheral blood. CDR3 DNA sequence: TGTGCCAGCAGCTTAGTACTAGCGGGCACAGATACGCAGTATTTT. Translated: CASSLVLAGTDTQYF.